The 22 T cell receptor beta chains below were found in one sample sequenced in a study of T cell responses to AZD1222 COVID-19 vaccine. Profiled with immunoSEQ multiplex PCR; TCRdb holds only in-frame clones, not every one. The sample has some 170,000 clones, more than 80% seen once. Material: peripheral blood, obtained on day 0 of AZD1222 vaccination. The receptors here all came from an adult in good health.

The V call is TRBV5-4, the J call TRBJ2-7; D tentatively fits TRBD1 or TRBD2 (5 bases each). This CDR3 is 14 amino acids long. From germline, CDR1 is SGHNT and CDR2 YYREEE (reference sequence). Trimming took off 5 bases at V and 0 bases at J, with 12 bases between the two ends. This chain's CDR3 is CASRGERNSYEQYF. Written as DNA, the CDR3 is TGTGCCAGCAGGGGGGAACGGAACTCCTACGAGCAGTACTTC.

This sequence joins TRBV19 and TRBJ2-3, with 10 nucleotides matching TRBD2. Germline V gives CDR1 LNHDA, CDR2 SQIVND (reference sequence). The CDR3 length is 15 residues. Trimming cost V 4 bases and J 1 base; bases outside gene matches: 2. This CDR3 reads CASSKLAGGTDTQYF. Written as DNA, the CDR3 is TGTGCCAGTAGTAAGCTAGCGGGGGGCACAGATACGCAGTATTTT.

This chain connects TRBV19 to TRBJ2-3; D might be TRBD2 (6 bases). The CDR3 length is 15 residues. CDR1 LNHDA and CDR2 SQIVND come from the germline V gene (reference sequence). The V gene lost 6 bases and the J gene lost 2 bases, with 15 bases spanning the gap. The CDR3: CASSGRGSVTDTQYF. CDR3 in DNA: TGTGCCAGTAGCGGACGGGGGTCGGTCACAGATACGCAGTATTTT.

The CDR3 loop reads CASSSGGAQNTGELFF. The CDR3 DNA reads as TGCGCCAGCAGCTCCGGGGGCGCCCAGAACACCGGGGAGCTGTTTTTT. This chain connects TRBV5-1 to TRBJ2-2; either TRBD1 or TRBD2 may fit D (6 bases each). The V end lost 3 bases, the J end lost 1 base, and 13 bases lay between the germline ends. This CDR3 is built from 16 residues. Germline CDR1 reads SGHRS; CDR2 reads YFSETQ. The complete variable domain, with remaining parts taken from reference TRBV5-1 and TRBJ2-2, reads KAGVTQTPRYLIKTRGQQVTLSCSPISGHRSVSWYQQTPGQGLQFLFEYFSETQRNKGNFPGRFSGRQFSNSRSEMNVSTLELGDSALYLCASSSGGAQNTGELFFGEGSRLTVL.

This chain joins TRBV9 and TRBJ1-3, with D possibly being TRBD1 (6 bases). V lost 2 bases and J lost 2, with 17 bases in between. Germline-derived CDR1 and CDR2 are SGDLS and YYNGEE. This CDR3 has 17 amino acids. CDR3 bases: TGTGCCAGCAGCGTCCGTGGGGACAACGCCGCTGGAAACACCATATATTTT. Residues: CASSVRGDNAAGNTIYF.

This chain links TRBV19 with TRBJ1-3; no reliable D call. Germline values: CDR1 LNHDA, CDR2 SQIVND (reference sequence). The CDR3 sequence is 18 residues long. Trimming shortened V by 0 bases and J by 0 bases, and 15 bases separated the two germline ends. CDR3 nucleotides: TGTGCCAGTAGTATAGATGGGCGTCAGTTCTACTCTGGAAACACCATATATTTT. The encoded protein is CASSIDGRQFYSGNTIYF.

The J gene is TRBJ2-7, the V gene TRBV15; no definite D call. CDR3 size: 14 residues. Germline loops: CDR1 LNHNV, CDR2 YYDKDF (reference sequence). Trimming shortened V by 1 base and J by 1 base, and 8 bases separated the two germline ends. As DNA, the CDR3 is TGTGCCACCAGCAGAGGATCCAGTTCCTACGAGCAGTACTTC. Translated: CATSRGSSSYEQYF.

This chain joins TRBV29-1 and TRBJ2-7; TRBD1 aligns across 9 bases. The J segment lost 5 bases and the V segment lost 6 bases, leaving 5 bases of the junction unmatched. Germline V CDR1 and CDR2: SQVTM, ANQGSEA. There are 12 residues in the CDR3. CDR3 region: CSVGQGWHEQYF. In DNA form, the CDR3 reads TGCAGCGTCGGACAGGGGTGGCACGAGCAGTACTTC.

V is TRBV20-1 and J is TRBJ1-6, with D perhaps matching TRBD1 (6 bases). The CDR3 is 15 residues long. The germline V and J ends were trimmed by 3 bases and 7 bases, with 16 bases remaining between them. Germline CDR1 and CDR2: DFQATT and SNEGSKA (reference sequence). For the CDR3, the DNA is TGCAGTGCTAGTGAGGACAGTTTACAAAATTCACCCCTCCACTTT. Protein: CSASEDSLQNSPLHF.

The chain has TRBV4-1 and TRBJ1-2, with 8 positions matching TRBD1. The germline V gene encodes CDR1 MGHRA and CDR2 YSYEKL. V was pared by 1 base and J by 4 bases, with 11 bases of the junction left unmatched. The CDR3 totals 17 residues. CDR3 amino acids: CASSQVKGTGPLYGYTF. Here the CDR3 DNA reads TGCGCCAGCAGCCAAGTGAAGGGGACAGGTCCACTCTATGGCTACACCTTC.

In this sample, this clone turned up once. The chain recombines TRBV5-6 with TRBJ2-1; possibly TRBD2 for D (5 bases). The germline CDR1 and CDR2 sequences are SGHDT and YYEEEE. This CDR3 is built from 12 residues. V was pared by 4 bases and J by 9 bases, with 11 bases between. The CDR3 nucleotides are TGTGCCAGCAGCACCCATCGGGGTGAGCAGTTCTTC. It yields the protein CASSTHRGEQFF.

This chain links TRBV7-8 with TRBJ2-5; 8 nucleotides match TRBD2. This CDR3 is built from 16 residues. The germline gives CDR1 SGHVS, CDR2 FQNEAQ. Trimming took 6 bases from V and 5 from J; bases not matched to a gene: 14. The CDR3 spells CASRRGLELILETQYF. The CDR3 bases are TGTGCCAGCAGACGGGGACTAGAGTTGATCTTGGAGACCCAGTACTTC.

The V call is TRBV5-4, the J call TRBJ1-2, with D possibly matching TRBD1 (6 bases). V was clipped by 4 bases and J by 7 bases, with 14 bases between them. CDR1 is SGHNT and CDR2 is YYREEE in the germline V gene (reference sequence). The CDR3 has 13 residues. Written as DNA, the CDR3 is TGTGCCAGCAGCGGGGGCCCCGAGGGTGGCTACACCTTC. Residues: CASSGGPEGGYTF. The complete variable domain, with remaining parts taken from reference TRBV5-4 and TRBJ1-2, reads ETGVTQSPTHLIKTRGQQVTLRCSSQSGHNTVSWYQQALGQGPQFIFQYYREEENGRGNFPPRFSGLQFPNYSSELNVNALELDDSALYLCASSGGPEGGYTFGSGTRLTVV.

The chain recombines TRBV28 with TRBJ1-2; TRBD1 aligns across 8 bases. Losses at the gene ends were 3 bases for V and 8 bases for J; bases not matched to a gene: 8. The CDR3 covers 14 residues. Germline V gene data show CDR1 as MDHEN and CDR2 as SYDVKM. The CDR3 loop reads CASSFWDRFKGYTF. The CDR3, as DNA: TGTGCCAGCAGTTTCTGGGACAGGTTCAAGGGCTACACCTTC.

V is TRBV4-1 and J is TRBJ1-1; D gene unclear. CDR3 length: 16 amino acids. CDR1 is MGHRA, CDR2 YSYEKL, per germline. With 3 bases removed from V and 1 base from J, the gap between germline ends came to 15 bases. The CDR3 spells CASSHPREGRNTEAFF. The CDR3 coding sequence is TGCGCCAGCAGCCATCCACGGGAGGGTCGGAACACTGAAGCTTTCTTT.

V gene TRBV19 combines with J gene TRBJ1-1; no reliable D call. V dropped 2 bases and J dropped 9 bases, with 10 bases sitting between them. Looked up from germline, CDR1 is LNHDA and CDR2 is SQIVND (reference sequence). This CDR3 spans 12 amino acids. CDR3 sequence reads: CASSILGNQAFF. The CDR3 DNA follows: TGTGCCAGTAGTATATTAGGAAACCAAGCTTTCTTT.

The CDR3 coding sequence is TGTGCCAGCAGCCCCCTGAGCCTCGCGTCGGGTGAGCAGTTCTTC. Amino acid sequence: CASSPLSLASGEQFF. The gene calls are TRBV11-2 and TRBJ2-1; D is uncertain. Trimming removed 5 bases at V and 9 bases at J, with 20 bases between. Germline V gene lookup returns CDR1 SGHAT and CDR2 FQNNGV. CDR3 length equals 15 residues.

The genes are TRBV12-3 or TRBV12-4 and TRBJ1-2; TRBD1 matches 9 bases. V dropped 5 bases and J dropped 6; count of bases not matched to a gene: 4. The CDR3 runs 13 residues. CDR3 region: CASSPGTGHGYTF. Here the CDR3 DNA reads TGTGCCAGCAGTCCCGGGACAGGGCATGGCTACACCTTC.

In DNA, the CDR3 is TGTGCCAGCAGGATTAGCGGGTCCCGCTACGAGCAGTACTTC. Translated, it gives CASRISGSRYEQYF. This sequence joins TRBV6-4 and TRBJ2-7; TRBD2 matches 7 bases. The CDR3 is made up of 14 amino acids. The germline gives CDR1 MRHNA, CDR2 SNTAGT. V shed 6 bases and J 3 bases; nucleotides not matched to a gene: 8.

The J gene is TRBJ1-1, the V gene TRBV7-9; the D is unclear. The CDR3 is 13 residues long. Germline assignment: CDR1 SEHNR and CDR2 FQNEAQ (reference sequence). V dropped 1 base and J dropped 4 bases, with 7 bases sitting between them. As DNA, the CDR3 is TGTGCCAGCAGCTTAGGGCAGACCACTGAAGCTTTCTTT. This translates into CASSLGQTTEAFF.

This rearrangement joins TRBV6-5 to TRBJ2-7; 8 nucleotides agree with TRBD2. CDR1 and CDR2 from the germline V gene are MNHEY and SVGAGI. The CDR3 is made up of 14 amino acids. V shed 6 bases, J shed 5 bases, and the junction held 9 bases outside the gene matches. The CDR3 protein is CASSQSGSRDEQYF. In DNA form, the CDR3 reads TGTGCCAGCAGCCAGAGCGGGAGTCGTGACGAGCAGTACTTC.

CDR3 in DNA: TGCAGCGTATGGGACAGGATCTATGGCTACACCTTC. Translated, it gives CSVWDRIYGYTF. This chain joins TRBV29-1 and TRBJ1-2; 8 positions agree with TRBD1. CDR1 SQVTM and CDR2 ANQGSEA come from the germline V gene. This CDR3 spans 12 amino acids. V lost 6 bases and J lost 4; bases outside the gene matches: 4.